This T cell receptor beta chain originates from a study of blood T cell repertoires in COVID-19. The overall study: Material from acute and convalescent COVID-19 was sourced from the United States, Italy and Spain. Sources were T cells, B-cell-depleted T cells, or PBMCs; the material itself was cDNA or gDNA.

V shed 4 bases, J shed 6 bases, and the junction held 5 bases outside the gene matches. The CDR3 covers 13 residues. CDR1 is KGHSH and CDR2 is LQKENI in the germline V gene. Study processing details: It was from reference gene primer amplification that nucleated cell counts were estimated. Using immunoSEQ multiplex PCR, the repertoire was profiled, and TCRdb retains in-frame clones only, with some absent. The V and J calls and clone size come from that table; D and trimming were worked out from the DNA. The sample has roughly 150,000 clones, around 80% seen once. The gene calls are TRBV18 and TRBJ1-1; 7 nucleotides align to TRBD1. This sequence originates from a woman aged 70 to 79 who had recovered from COVID-19. The sequencing sample was made of peripheral blood. The CDR3 DNA sequence: TGTGCCAGCTCACTTGACAGGGAGGCTGAAGCTTTCTTT. It yields the protein CASSLDREAEAFF.